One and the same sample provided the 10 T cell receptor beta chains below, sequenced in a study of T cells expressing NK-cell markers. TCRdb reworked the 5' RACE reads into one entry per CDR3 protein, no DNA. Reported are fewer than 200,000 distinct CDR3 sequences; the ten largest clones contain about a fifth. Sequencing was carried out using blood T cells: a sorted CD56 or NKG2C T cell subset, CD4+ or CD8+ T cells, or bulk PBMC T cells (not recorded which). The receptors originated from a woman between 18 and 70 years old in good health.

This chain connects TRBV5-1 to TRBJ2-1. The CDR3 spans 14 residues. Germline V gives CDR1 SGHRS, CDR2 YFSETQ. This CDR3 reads CASSLGSQNNEQFF.

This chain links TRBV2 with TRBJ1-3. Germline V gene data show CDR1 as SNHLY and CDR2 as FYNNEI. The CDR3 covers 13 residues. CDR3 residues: CASSEEGGNTIYF.

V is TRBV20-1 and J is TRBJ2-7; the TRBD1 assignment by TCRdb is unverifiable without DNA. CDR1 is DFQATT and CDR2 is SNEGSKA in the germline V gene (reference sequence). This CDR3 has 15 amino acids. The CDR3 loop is CSARDPGRGAREQYF.

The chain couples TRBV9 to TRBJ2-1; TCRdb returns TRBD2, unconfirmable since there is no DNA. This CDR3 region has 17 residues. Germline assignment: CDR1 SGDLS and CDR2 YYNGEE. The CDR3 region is CASSPRQGLAYYNEQFF.

CDR3 in amino acids: CSVDGPPTGGMGNTIYF. This chain joins TRBV29-1 and TRBJ1-3; the TCRdb call, TRBD1, lacks DNA for checking. The CDR3 is 17 residues long. Germline CDR1 is SQVTM and CDR2 is ANQGSEA. The full variable domain, completed using reference TRBV29-1 and TRBJ1-3, is SAVISQKPSRDICQRGTSLTIQCQVDSQVTMMFWYRQQPGQSLTLIATANQGSEATYESGFVIDKFPISRPNLTFSTLTVSNMSPEDSSIYLCSVDGPPTGGMGNTIYFGEGSWLTVV.

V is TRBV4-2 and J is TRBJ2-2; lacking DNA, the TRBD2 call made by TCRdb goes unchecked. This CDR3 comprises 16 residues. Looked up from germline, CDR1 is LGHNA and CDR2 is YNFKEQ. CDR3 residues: CASSHVTSGTTGELFF.

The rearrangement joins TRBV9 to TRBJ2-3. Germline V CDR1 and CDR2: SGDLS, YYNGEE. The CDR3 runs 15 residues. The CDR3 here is CASSVQVKSTDTQYF.

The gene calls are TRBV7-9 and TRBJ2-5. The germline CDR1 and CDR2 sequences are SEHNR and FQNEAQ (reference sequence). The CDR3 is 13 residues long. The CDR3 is CASSLKDQETQYF.

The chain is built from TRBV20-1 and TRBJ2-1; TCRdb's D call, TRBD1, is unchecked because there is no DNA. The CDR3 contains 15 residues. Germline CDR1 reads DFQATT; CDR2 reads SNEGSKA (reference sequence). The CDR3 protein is CSAIPLAGGYNEQFF.

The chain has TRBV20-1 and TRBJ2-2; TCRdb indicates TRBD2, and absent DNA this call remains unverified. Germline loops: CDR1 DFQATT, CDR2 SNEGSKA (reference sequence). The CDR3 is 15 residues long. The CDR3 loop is CSARVGGARTGELFF.